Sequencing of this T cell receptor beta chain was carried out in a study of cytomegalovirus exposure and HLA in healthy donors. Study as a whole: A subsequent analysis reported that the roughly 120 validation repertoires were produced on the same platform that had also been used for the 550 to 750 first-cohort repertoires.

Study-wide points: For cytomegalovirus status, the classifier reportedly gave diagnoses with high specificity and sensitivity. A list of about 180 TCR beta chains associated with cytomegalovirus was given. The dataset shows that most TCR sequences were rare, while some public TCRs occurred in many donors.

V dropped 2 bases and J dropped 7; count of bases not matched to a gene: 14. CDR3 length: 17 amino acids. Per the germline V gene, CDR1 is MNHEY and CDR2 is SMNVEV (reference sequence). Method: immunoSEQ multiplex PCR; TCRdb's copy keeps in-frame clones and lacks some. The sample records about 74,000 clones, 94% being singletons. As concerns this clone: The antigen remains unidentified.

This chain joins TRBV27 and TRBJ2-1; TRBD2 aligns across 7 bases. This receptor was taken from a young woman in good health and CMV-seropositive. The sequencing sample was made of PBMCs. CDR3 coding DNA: TGTGCCAGCAGTTTACGGGGGTTGGGACTAACCTCGAATGAGCAGTTCTTC. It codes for CASSLRGLGLTSNEQFF.